The 11 T cell receptor beta chains reported below all come from one sample, sequenced in a study. TCRdb passed the 5' RACE reads through MiXCR, listing each CDR3 protein once. The table has approximately 47,000 distinct CDR3 sequences, more than 25% seen once. The sequenced sample consisted of naive CD4+ T cells sorted from blood. Subset of the sample: naive CD4+ T cells, CD4+CD45RA+CD25-. Source of these receptors: a female donor with breast cancer.

This clonotype was seen only a few times. This chain links TRBV6-2 or TRBV6-3 with TRBJ1-1; no clear D. V lost 1 base to trimming and J lost 4 bases, with 16 bases between them. The CDR3 consists of 16 residues. The V gene's germline CDR1 is MNHEY and CDR2 SVGEGT. CDR3 DNA: TGTGCCAGCAGTTACTTTCTAGCTAGGTTGACCACTGAAGCTTTCTTT. Residues: CASSYFLARLTTEAFF.

This chain links TRBV5-1 with TRBJ2-1; tentative D call: TRBD1 (6 bases). The CDR3 sequence is 15 residues long. V lost 3 bases and J lost 4, with 14 bases in between. From germline, CDR1 is SGHRS and CDR2 YFSETQ. The CDR3 protein is CASSWGQTQYNEQFF. The CDR3 DNA reads TGCGCCAGCAGCTGGGGGCAAACGCAGTACAATGAGCAGTTCTTC. Supplemented by reference TRBV5-1 and TRBJ2-1, the full variable domain reads KAGVTQTPRYLIKTRGQQVTLSCSPISGHRSVSWYQQTPGQGLQFLFEYFSETQRNKGNFPGRFSGRQFSNSRSEMNVSTLELGDSALYLCASSWGQTQYNEQFFGPGTRLTVL.

This clonotype was observed a few times. This chain joins TRBV9 and TRBJ1-2; a possible D gene is TRBD1 (6 bases). The CDR3 runs 12 residues. CDR1 and CDR2 from the germline V gene are SGDLS and YYNGEE. Trimming left V 8 bases short and J 6 bases short, with 14 bases between. The CDR3 protein is CARGGTGHGYTF. The CDR3, as DNA: TGTGCCAGAGGGGGGACCGGACATGGCTACACCTTC.

This clonotype appeared a single time. The rearrangement joins TRBV4-1 to TRBJ2-7, with TRBD1 matching over 7 bases. V was clipped by 1 base and J by 4 bases; unmatched bases: 10. In germline, CDR1 is MGHRA, CDR2 YSYEKL. The CDR3 covers 16 residues. The CDR3 DNA follows: TGCGCCAGCAGCCAAGTTATCAGGGGCAGGGGGTACGAGCAGTACTTC. Translated, it gives CASSQVIRGRGYEQYF.

The chain couples TRBV2 to TRBJ2-5; D is uncertain. V was shortened by 4 bases and J by 5 bases, with 8 bases between the two germline ends. The CDR3 contains 12 residues. Germline V lookup: CDR1 SNHLY, CDR2 FYNNEI. CDR3 in DNA: TGTGCCAGCAGTGTCACTGGGGAGACCCAGTACTTC. Translation gives CASSVTGETQYF.

The chain recombines TRBV4-2 with TRBJ2-3, with D tentatively TRBD2 (5 bases). Trimming cost V 0 bases and J 8 bases, with 15 bases left between them. The length of the CDR3 is 15 residues. Per the germline V gene, CDR1 is LGHNA and CDR2 is YNFKEQ. The CDR3 DNA reads as TGTGCCAGCAGCCAAGAAGGCAGCGGAACTGGTACGCAGTATTTT. It translates to CASSQEGSGTGTQYF.

Remarks on this clonotype: The CDR3 does not close with the conserved phenylalanine or tryptophan, likely indicating a read error. The chain employs TRBV19 and TRBJ1-2; D call uncertain. Germline-derived CDR1 and CDR2 are LNHDA and SQIVND (reference sequence). V lost 0 bases to trimming and J lost 4 bases, with 6 bases between them. The CDR3 has 13 residues. CDR3 sequence: CASSIEMGYGYTI. DNA of the CDR3: TGTGCCAGTAGTATAGAGATGGGCTATGGCTACACCATC.

The chain uses TRBV7-3 and TRBJ2-3, with a possible D match to TRBD2 (6 bases). Germline-derived CDR1 and CDR2 are SGHTA and FQGTGA. Trimming pared 2 bases from V and 9 bases from J, leaving 15 bases between. The CDR3 sequence is 14 residues long. CDR3 in DNA: TGTGCCAGCAGCTTAGATCTAGCGCGGCCAACGCAGTATTTT. Translating it yields CASSLDLARPTQYF.

This clonotype was counted only a few times. One junction end disagrees with the germline gene, perhaps due to a read error. CDR3 bases: TGTGCTAGCAGCCCAGACGCGACACTTCGGCAGTTCTTC. It yields the protein CASSPDATLRQFF. The chain has TRBV7-7 and TRBJ2-1; no reliable D call. Germline V gene sequence: CDR1 SSHAT, CDR2 FNYEAQ (reference sequence). This CDR3 has 13 amino acids.

In its sample, this clonotype was seen a few times. The CDR3 nucleotides are TGTGCCAGCAGCGATCAACTAGCGAGGAGCTCCTACGAGCAGTACTTC. Amino acid sequence: CASSDQLARSSYEQYF. V and J are TRBV4-2 and TRBJ2-7; 7 bases are shared with TRBD2. CDR1 and CDR2 (germline): LGHNA, YNFKEQ. This CDR3 is 16 amino acids long. J was trimmed by 0 bases and V by 5 bases; bases with no gene match: 10.

The chain has TRBV7-3 and TRBJ2-1, with 10 positions matching TRBD2. Per germline, CDR1 SGHTA and CDR2 FQGTGA. The CDR3 has 15 residues. V shed 5 bases and J 6 bases; nucleotides not matched to a gene: 7. The CDR3 loop is CASSPLAGVGNEQFF. The CDR3 nucleotides read TGTGCCAGCAGCCCTCTAGCGGGAGTGGGCAATGAGCAGTTCTTC.